The clone carrying this T cell receptor (beta chain) was detected once. Antigen specificity is unknown. Sequence at one end of the junction differs from germline and may be a read error. These data come from a study of cytomegalovirus exposure and HLA in healthy donors. The CDR3 totals 15 residues. Germline CDR1 reads MNHEY; CDR2 reads SMNVEV (reference sequence). Study-wide points: Several top significant clusters appeared, in a later analysis, to be linked to common viral pathogens. Donors belonging to an Asian-associated ancestry cluster reportedly showed fewer N-insertions in productive TCRs than the 666-donor mean, according to what a later analysis found. Prior analysis indicated that the majority of TCR beta V segments exhibited productivity approximately 87% or approximately 30% of the time.

Vbeta (60) and Jbeta (13) primers were used in the PCR. TCRdb's table, derived via immunoSEQ multiplex PCR, lists solely in-frame clones and lacks some. The table includes around 130,000 clones, around 80% detected once. The V call is TRBV27, the J call TRBJ2-6; perhaps TRBD1 as D (5 bases). This clonotype was sampled from a woman in her 40s in good health and CMV-seronegative. Input material: PBMCs. The CDR3 region is CASSSPWSGANGLTF. CDR3 coding DNA: TGTGCCAGCAGTTCCCCTTGGTCTGGGGCCAACGGCCTGACTTTC.